This TCR beta chain emerged from a study of T-cell memory formation after mild COVID-19. This clonotype came up a few times. As yet, its antigen is unknown. Constant-segment primers served in 5'RACE that generated TCR alpha and TCR beta cDNA libraries bearing sample barcodes and UMIs. TCRdb fed the 5' RACE reads into MiXCR, producing one record per CDR3 protein. The data show 150,000 to 200,000 distinct CDR3 sequences, around 10% seen once. Findings and limits, study-wide: Contracting CD4+ clones lay largely in CM and EM, with CD8+ ones residing in EMRA. A second wave expanding day 15 to 37 was CD4+-biased; contracting clones were balanced.

V lost 2 bases and J lost 3; bases outside the gene matches: 5. The CDR3 covers 15 residues. Germline V gene data show CDR1 as SEHNR and CDR2 as FQNEAQ (reference sequence). The chain uses TRBV7-9 and TRBJ2-3, with 7 bases identical to TRBD2. This sequence originates from a man aged 18 to 29 who had mild COVID-19 (a few samples of this study predate the infection). Cell type and time point are not known. The sequencing sample was made of PBMCs or a T cell subset sorted from them (not recorded which). DNA of the CDR3: TGTGCCAGCAGCTTATTCAGAGCGGGGACAGATACGCAGTATTTT. Amino acid sequence: CASSLFRAGTDTQYF.